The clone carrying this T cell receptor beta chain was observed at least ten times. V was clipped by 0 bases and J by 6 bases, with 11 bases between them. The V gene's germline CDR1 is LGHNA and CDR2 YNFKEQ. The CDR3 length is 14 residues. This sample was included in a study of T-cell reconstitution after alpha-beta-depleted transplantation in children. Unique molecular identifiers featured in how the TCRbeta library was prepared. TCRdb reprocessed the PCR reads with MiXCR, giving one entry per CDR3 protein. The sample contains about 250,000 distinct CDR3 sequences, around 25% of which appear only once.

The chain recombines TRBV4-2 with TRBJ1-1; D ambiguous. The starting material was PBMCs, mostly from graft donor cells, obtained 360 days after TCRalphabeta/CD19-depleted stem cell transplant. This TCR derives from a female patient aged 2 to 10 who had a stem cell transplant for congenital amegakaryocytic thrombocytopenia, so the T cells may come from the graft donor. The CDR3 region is CASSQDLRQPEAFF. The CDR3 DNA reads TGTGCCAGCAGCCAAGATCTTCGGCAGCCTGAAGCTTTCTTT.